Sequencing of this TCR beta chain was carried out in a study of T-cell reconstitution after alpha-beta-depleted transplantation in children. Construction of the TCRbeta library involved unique molecular identifiers. One entry per CDR3 protein results from TCRdb running MiXCR on the PCR reads. The repertoire holds 150,000 to 200,000 distinct CDR3 sequences, with about 6.4% as singletons. The germline gives CDR1 SGHAT, CDR2 FQNNGV. V lost 3 bases, J lost 5 bases, and 11 bases lay in between. This CDR3 region has 14 residues. Sequenced material: PBMCs from the stem cell graft donor, taken from the stem cell graft. The source is a human donor who donated a stem cell graft to a child with Wiskott-Aldrich syndrome. The chain is built from TRBV11-2 and TRBJ1-5; D may be TRBD1 (6 bases). The CDR3 DNA follows: TGTGCCAGCAGCTTGGACAGTGGGGATCAGCCCCAGCATTTT. Its protein is CASSLDSGDQPQHF.